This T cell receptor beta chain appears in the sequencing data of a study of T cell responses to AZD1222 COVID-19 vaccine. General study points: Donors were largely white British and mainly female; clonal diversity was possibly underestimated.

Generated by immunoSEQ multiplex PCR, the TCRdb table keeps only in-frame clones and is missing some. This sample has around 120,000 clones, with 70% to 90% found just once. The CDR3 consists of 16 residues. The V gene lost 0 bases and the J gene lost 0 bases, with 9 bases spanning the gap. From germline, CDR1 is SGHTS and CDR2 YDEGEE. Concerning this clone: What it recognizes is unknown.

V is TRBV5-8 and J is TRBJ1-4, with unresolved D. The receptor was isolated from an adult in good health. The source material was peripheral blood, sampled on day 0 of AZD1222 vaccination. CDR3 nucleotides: TGTGCCAGCAGCTTGGGAGGAACACCAACTAATGAAAAACTGTTTTTT. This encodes CASSLGGTPTNEKLFF.